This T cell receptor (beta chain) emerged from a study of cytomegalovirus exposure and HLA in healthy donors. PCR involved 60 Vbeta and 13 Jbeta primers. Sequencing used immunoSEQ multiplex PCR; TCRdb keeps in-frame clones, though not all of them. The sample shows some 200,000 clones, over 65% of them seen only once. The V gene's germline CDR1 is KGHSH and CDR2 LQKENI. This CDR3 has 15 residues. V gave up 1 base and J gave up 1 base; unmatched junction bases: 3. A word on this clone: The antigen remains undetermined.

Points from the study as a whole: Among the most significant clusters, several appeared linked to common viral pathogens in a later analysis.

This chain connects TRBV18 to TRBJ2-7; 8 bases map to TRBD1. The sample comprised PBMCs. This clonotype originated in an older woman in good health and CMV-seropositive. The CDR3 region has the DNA TGTGCCAGCTCACCACAACAGGGGGAGTCCTACGAGCAGTACTTC. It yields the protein CASSPQQGESYEQYF. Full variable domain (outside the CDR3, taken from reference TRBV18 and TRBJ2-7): NAGVMQNPRHLVRRRGQEARLRCSPMKGHSHVYWYRQLPEEGLKFMVYLQKENIIDESGMPKERFSAEFPKEGPSILRIQQVVRGDSAAYFCASSPQQGESYEQYFGPGTRLTVT.